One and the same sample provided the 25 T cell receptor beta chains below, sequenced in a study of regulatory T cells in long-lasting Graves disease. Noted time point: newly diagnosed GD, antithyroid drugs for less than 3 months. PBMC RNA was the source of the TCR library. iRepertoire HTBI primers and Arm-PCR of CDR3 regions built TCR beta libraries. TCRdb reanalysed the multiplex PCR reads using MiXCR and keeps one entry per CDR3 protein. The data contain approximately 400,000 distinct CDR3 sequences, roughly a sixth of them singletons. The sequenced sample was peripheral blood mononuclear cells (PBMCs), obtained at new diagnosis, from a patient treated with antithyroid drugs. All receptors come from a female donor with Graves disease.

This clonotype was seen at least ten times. The CDR3 protein is CASSLVSPEAEAFF. The CDR3 DNA reads as TGTGCCAGCAGCTTAGTCAGCCCGGAAGCTGAAGCTTTCTTT. This rearrangement joins TRBV7-2 to TRBJ1-1; D not resolved. Germline V gene data show CDR1 as SGHTA and CDR2 as FQGNSA. V was cut by 1 base and J by 6 bases, with 12 bases left in between. This CDR3 is 14 amino acids long.

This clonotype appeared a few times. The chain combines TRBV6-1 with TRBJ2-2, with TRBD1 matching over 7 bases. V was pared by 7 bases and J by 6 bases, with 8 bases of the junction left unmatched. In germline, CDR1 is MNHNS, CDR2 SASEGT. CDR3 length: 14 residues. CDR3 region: CASTTKGGPGELFF. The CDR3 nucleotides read TGTGCCAGCACCACCAAAGGGGGCCCCGGGGAGCTGTTTTTT.

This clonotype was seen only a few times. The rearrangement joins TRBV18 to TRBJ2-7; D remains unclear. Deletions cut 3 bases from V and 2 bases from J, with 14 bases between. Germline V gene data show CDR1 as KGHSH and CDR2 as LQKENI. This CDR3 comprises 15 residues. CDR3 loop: CASSPKYRETYEQYF. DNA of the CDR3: TGTGCCAGCTCACCGAAGTACAGAGAGACCTACGAGCAGTACTTC. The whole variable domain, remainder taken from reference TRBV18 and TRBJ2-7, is NAGVMQNPRHLVRRRGQEARLRCSPMKGHSHVYWYRQLPEEGLKFMVYLQKENIIDESGMPKERFSAEFPKEGPSILRIQQVVRGDSAAYFCASSPKYRETYEQYFGPGTRLTVT.

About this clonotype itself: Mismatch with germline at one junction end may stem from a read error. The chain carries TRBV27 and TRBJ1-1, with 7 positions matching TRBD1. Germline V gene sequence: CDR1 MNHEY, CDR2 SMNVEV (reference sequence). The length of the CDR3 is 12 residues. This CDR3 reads CSSRGGRPEAFF. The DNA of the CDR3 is TGTTCCAGCAGAGGGGGCCGTCCTGAAGCTTTCTTT.

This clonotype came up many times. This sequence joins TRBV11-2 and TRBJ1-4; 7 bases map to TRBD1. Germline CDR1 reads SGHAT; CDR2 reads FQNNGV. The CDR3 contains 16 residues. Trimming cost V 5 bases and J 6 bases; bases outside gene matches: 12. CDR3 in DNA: TGTGCCAGCAGCCCTAAACAGGGGAAGATGGATGAAAAACTGTTTTTT. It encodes CASSPKQGKMDEKLFF.

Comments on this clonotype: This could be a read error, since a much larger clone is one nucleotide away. The CDR3: CASSLFGDSSYNEQLF. CDR3 DNA sequence: TGTGCCAGCAGCTTATTCGGGGACAGCTCCTACAATGAGCAGCTCTTC. This chain connects TRBV7-9 to TRBJ2-1; TRBD1 aligns across 7 bases. Germline V gives CDR1 SEHNR, CDR2 FQNEAQ (reference sequence). This CDR3 is built from 16 residues.

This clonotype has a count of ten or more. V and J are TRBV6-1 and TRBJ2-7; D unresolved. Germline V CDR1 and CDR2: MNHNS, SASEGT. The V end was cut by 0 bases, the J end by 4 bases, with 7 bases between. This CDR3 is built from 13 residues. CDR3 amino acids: CASSEALVYEQYF. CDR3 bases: TGTGCCAGCAGTGAAGCGCTAGTGTACGAGCAGTACTTC.

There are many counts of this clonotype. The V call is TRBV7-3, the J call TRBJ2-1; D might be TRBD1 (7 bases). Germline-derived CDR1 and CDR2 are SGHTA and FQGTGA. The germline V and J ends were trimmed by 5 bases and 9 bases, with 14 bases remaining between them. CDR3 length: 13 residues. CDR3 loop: CASSPPGGSEQFF. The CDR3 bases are TGTGCCAGCAGCCCACCAGGGGGGAGTGAGCAGTTCTTC.

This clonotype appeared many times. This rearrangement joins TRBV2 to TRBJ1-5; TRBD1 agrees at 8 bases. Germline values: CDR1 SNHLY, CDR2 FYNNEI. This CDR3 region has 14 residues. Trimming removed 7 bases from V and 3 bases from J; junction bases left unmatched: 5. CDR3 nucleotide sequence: TGTGCCAGCAATGGACAGGGCCACAATCAGCCCCAGCATTTT. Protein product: CASNGQGHNQPQHF.

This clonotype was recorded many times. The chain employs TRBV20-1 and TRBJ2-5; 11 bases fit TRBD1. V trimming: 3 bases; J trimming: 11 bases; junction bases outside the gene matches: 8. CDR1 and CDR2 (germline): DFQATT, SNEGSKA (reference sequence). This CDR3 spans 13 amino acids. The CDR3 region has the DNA TGCAGTGCTAGCGTCCCGGACAGGGGGCTACAGTACTTC. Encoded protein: CSASVPDRGLQYF.

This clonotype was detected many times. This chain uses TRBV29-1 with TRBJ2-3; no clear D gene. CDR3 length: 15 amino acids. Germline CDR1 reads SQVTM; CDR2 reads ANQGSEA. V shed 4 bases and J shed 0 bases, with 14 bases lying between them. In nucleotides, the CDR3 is TGCAGCGTTGTAGGCCCGAAGACTAGCACAGATACGCAGTATTTT. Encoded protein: CSVVGPKTSTDTQYF.

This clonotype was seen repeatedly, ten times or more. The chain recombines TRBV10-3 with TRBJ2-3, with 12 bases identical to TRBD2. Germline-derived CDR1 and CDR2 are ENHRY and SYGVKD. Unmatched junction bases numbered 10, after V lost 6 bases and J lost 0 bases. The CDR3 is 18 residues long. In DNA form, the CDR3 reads TGTGCCATCAGCGGCGTACTAGCGGGGGGACCAAGCACAGATACGCAGTATTTT. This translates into CAISGVLAGGPSTDTQYF.

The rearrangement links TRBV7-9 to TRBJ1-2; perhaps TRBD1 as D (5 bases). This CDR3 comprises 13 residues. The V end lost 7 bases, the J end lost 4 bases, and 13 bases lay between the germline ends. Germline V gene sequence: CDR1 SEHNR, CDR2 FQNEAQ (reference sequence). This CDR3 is CASTGGPLYGYTF. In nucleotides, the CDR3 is TGTGCCAGCACCGGGGGACCCCTCTATGGCTACACCTTC.

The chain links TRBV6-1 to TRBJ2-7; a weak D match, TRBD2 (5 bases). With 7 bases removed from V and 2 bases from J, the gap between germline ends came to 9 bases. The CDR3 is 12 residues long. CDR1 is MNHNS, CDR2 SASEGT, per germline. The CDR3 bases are TGTGCCAGCATGACTAACGCCTACGAGCAGTACTTC. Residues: CASMTNAYEQYF.

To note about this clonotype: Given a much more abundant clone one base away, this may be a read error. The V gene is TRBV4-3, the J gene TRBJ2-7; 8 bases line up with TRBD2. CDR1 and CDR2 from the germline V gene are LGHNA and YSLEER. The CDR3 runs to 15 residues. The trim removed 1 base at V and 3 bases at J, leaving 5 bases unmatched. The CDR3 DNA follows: TGCGCCAGCAGCCAAGCGGAGCGGGAGTACTACGAGCAGTACTTC. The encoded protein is CASSQAEREYYEQYF.

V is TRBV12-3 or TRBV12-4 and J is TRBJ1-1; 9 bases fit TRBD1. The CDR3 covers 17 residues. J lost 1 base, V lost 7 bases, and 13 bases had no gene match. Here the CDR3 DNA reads TGTGCCAGCAATAACAGGGGGCGCTTGGCTGGGAACACTGAAGCTTTCTTT. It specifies CASNNRGRLAGNTEAFF.

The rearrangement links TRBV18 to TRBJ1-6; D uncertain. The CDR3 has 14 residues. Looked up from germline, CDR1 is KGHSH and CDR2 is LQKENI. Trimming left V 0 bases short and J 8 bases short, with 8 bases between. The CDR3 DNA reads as TGTGCCAGCTCACCACCAGGGCGGGATTCACCCCTCCACTTT. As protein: CASSPPGRDSPLHF.

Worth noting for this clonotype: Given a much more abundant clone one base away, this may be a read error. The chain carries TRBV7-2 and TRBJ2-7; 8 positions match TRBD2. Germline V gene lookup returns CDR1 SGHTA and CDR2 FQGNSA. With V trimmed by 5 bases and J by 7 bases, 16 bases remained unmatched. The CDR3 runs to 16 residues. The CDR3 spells CASSRGGGGIYNEQYF. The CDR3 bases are TGTGCCAGCAGCCGGGGGGGGGGCGGAATCTACAATGAGCAGTACTTC.

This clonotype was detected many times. The CDR3 sequence is CSARDPRDSPYGYTF. CDR3 bases: TGCAGTGCTAGAGATCCTCGGGACAGCCCCTATGGCTACACCTTC. This chain connects TRBV20-1 to TRBJ1-2; 7 bases align to TRBD1. The CDR3 has 15 residues. V lost 0 bases, J lost 4 bases, and 8 bases stayed unmatched. Germline V gene data show CDR1 as DFQATT and CDR2 as SNEGSKA (reference sequence).

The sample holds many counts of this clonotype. The CDR3 coding sequence is TGTGCCAGCAGTCGACCCGGGACAGGAGACACAGATACGCAGTATTTT. The encoded protein is CASSRPGTGDTDTQYF. The chain carries TRBV27 and TRBJ2-3; 8 bases fit TRBD1. Germline assignment: CDR1 MNHEY and CDR2 SMNVEV (reference sequence). Trimming took 5 bases from V and 2 from J; bases not matched to a gene: 9. This CDR3 is 16 amino acids long.

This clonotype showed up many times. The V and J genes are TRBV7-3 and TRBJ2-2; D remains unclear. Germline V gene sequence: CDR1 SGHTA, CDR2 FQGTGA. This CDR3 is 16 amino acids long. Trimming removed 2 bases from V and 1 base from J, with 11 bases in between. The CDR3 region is CASSLAVRGNTGELFF. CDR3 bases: TGTGCCAGCAGCTTAGCCGTGAGAGGGAACACCGGGGAGCTGTTTTTT.

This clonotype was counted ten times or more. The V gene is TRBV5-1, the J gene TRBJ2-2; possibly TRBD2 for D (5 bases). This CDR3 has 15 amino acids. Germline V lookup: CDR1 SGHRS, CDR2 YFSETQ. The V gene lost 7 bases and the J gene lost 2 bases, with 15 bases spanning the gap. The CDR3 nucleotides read TGCGCCAGCCAAAGGTCGACGGGAAACACCGGGGAGCTGTTTTTT. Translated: CASQRSTGNTGELFF.

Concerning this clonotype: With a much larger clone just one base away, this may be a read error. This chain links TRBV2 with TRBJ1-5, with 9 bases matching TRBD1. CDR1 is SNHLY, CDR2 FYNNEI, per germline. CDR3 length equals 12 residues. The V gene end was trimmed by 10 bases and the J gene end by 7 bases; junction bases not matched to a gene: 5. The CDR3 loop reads CATGTGSQPQHF. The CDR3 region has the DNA TGTGCCACGGGGACAGGGTCCCAGCCCCAGCATTTT. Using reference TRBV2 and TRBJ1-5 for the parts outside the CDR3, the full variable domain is EPEVTQTPSHQVTQMGQEVILRCVPISNHLYFYWYRQILGQKVEFLVSFYNNEISEKSEIFDDQFSVERPDGSNFTLKIRSTKLEDSAMYFCATGTGSQPQHFGDGTRLSIL.

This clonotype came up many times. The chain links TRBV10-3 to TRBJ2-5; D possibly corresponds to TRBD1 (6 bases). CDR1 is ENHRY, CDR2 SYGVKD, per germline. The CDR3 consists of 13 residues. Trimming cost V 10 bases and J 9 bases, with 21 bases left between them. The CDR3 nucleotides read TGTGCCAAACCCCGGGACAAAGCAAGGGCCCAGTACTTC. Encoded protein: CAKPRDKARAQYF.

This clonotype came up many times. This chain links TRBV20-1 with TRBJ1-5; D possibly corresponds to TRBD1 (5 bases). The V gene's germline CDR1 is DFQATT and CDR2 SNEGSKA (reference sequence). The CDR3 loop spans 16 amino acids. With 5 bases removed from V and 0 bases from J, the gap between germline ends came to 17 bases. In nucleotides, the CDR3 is TGCAGTGCTGGGGGGAGAACAGTCTATAGCAATCAGCCCCAGCATTTT. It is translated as CSAGGRTVYSNQPQHF.